This T cell receptor (beta chain) stems from a study of cytomegalovirus exposure and HLA in healthy donors. Study-level findings and limits: Sequencing likely caused a cluster of highly shared sequence variants. In a later analysis, TCR beta V- and J-gene trimming was associated with a missense DCLRE1C variant. With further analysis later on, most CMV-associated TCR beta chains appeared HLA-restricted.

This CDR3 contains 14 residues. With 1 base removed from V and 3 bases from J, the gap between germline ends came to 9 bases. Germline CDR1 is SGHTA and CDR2 is FQGNSA. The PCR contained 60 Vbeta and 13 Jbeta primers. Only in-frame clones appear in the TCRdb table, and some are missing; sequencing was by immunoSEQ multiplex PCR. The sample has more than 35,000 clones, 53% seen once. A remark on this clone: Its target is not known.

Sequenced input: PBMCs. V gene TRBV7-2 combines with J gene TRBJ1-1; D is unresolved. The sequence was collected from a woman in her thirties or forties in good health and CMV-seropositive. The CDR3 DNA is TGTGCCAGCAGCTTAGAACGCAGGCACACTGAAGCTTTCTTT. Residues: CASSLERRHTEAFF.